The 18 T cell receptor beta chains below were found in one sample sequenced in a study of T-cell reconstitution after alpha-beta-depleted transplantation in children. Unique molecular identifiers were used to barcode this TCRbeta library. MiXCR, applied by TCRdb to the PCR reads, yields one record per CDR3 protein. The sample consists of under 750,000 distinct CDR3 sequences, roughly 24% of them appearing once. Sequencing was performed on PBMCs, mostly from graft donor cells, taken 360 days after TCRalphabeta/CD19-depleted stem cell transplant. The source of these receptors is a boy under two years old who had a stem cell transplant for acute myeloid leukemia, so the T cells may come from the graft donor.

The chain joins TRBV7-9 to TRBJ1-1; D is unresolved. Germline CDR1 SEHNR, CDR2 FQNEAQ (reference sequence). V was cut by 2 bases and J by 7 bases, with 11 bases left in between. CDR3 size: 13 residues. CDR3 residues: CASSLRSGIEAFF. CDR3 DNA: TGTGCCAGCAGCTTAAGATCCGGAATTGAAGCTTTCTTT. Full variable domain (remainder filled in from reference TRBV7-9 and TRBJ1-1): DTGVSQNPRHKITKRGQNVTFRCDPISEHNRLYWYRQTLGQGPEFLTYFQNEAQLEKSRLLSDRFSAERPKGSFSTLEIQRTEQGDSAMYLCASSLRSGIEAFFGQGTRLTVV.

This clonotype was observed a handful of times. CDR3 amino acids: CASSSRGFYNEQFF. For the CDR3, the DNA is TGTGCCAGCAGTTCTCGGGGATTTTACAATGAGCAGTTCTTC. This chain uses TRBV6-5 with TRBJ2-1; D might be TRBD2 (5 bases). Trimming stripped 4 bases from V and 4 bases from J, with 11 bases between. The CDR3 consists of 14 residues. Germline CDR1 is MNHEY and CDR2 is SVGAGI.

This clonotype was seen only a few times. CDR3 nucleotides: TGCAGTGCTAGTTATGGGGAGCAGTTCTTC. Translation: CSASYGEQFF. The gene calls are TRBV20-1 and TRBJ2-1; no clear D gene. CDR1 is DFQATT, CDR2 SNEGSKA, per germline (reference sequence). V lost 3 bases and J lost 10, with 7 bases in between. The CDR3 consists of 10 residues.

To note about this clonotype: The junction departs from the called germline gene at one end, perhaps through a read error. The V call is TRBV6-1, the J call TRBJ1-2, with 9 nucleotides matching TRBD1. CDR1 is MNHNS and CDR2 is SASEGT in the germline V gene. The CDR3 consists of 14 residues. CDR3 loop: CGSSAQGTGNGYTF. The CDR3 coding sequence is TGTGGCAGCAGTGCCCAGGGGACAGGGAATGGCTACACCTTC.

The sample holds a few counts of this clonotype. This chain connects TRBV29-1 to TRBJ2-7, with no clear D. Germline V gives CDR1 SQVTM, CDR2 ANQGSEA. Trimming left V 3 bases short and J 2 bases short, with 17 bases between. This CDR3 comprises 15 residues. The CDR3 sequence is CSVDGLEPNTYEQYF. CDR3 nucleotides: TGCAGCGTTGATGGTTTGGAGCCAAACACCTACGAGCAGTACTTC.

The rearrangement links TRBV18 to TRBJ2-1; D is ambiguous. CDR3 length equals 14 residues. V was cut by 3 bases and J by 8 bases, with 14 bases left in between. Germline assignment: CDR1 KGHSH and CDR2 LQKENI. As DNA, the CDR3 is TGTGCCAGCTCACCCTTAGAGAATTTCCATGAGCAGTTCTTC. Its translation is CASSPLENFHEQFF.

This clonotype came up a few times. The CDR3 sequence is CASSLGLALMETQYF. The DNA for the CDR3 is TGTGCCAGCAGCTTAGGACTAGCCTTGATGGAGACCCAGTACTTC. V usage is TRBV7-2 and J usage is TRBJ2-5; 7 positions match TRBD2. Germline V gene lookup returns CDR1 SGHTA and CDR2 FQGNSA. The V and J ends lost 1 base and 5 bases, in that order; junction bases with no gene match: 7. This CDR3 has 15 residues.

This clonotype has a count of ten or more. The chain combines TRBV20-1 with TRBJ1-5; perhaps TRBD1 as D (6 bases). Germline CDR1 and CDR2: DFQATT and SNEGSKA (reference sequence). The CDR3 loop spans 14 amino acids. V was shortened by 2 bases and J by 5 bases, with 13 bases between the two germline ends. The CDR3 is CSARPQGRDQPQHF. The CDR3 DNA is TGCAGTGCTAGACCCCAGGGGAGGGATCAGCCCCAGCATTTT.

The CDR3, as DNA: TGTGCCAGCAGGCGACTCGGGACTAGCGGGGAAGGCACAGATACGCAGTATTTT. Translated, it gives CASRRLGTSGEGTDTQYF. The genes are TRBV6-4 and TRBJ2-3; TRBD2 aligns across 13 bases. Germline trimming cut 6 bases from V and 1 base from J; bases unmatched to any gene: 10. The CDR3 has 18 residues. Germline V CDR1 and CDR2: MRHNA, SNTAGT.

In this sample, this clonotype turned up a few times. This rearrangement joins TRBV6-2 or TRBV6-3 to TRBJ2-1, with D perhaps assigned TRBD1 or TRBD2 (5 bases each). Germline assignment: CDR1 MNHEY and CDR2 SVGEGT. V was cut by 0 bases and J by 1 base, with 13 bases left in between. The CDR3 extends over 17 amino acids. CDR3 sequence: CASSYSLRGISYNEQFF. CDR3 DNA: TGTGCCAGCAGTTACTCCCTACGGGGCATTTCCTACAATGAGCAGTTCTTC.

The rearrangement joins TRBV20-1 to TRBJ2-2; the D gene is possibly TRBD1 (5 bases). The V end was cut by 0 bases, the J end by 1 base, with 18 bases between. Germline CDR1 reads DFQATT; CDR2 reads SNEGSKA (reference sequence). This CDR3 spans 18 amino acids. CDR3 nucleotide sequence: TGCAGTGCTAGAGATACATTAGGGGAACGAGGGAACACCGGGGAGCTGTTTTTT. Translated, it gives CSARDTLGERGNTGELFF.

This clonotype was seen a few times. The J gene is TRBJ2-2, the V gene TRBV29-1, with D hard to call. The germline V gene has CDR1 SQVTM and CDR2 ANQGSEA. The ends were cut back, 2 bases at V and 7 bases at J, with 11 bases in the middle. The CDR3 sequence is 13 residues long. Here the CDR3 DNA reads TGCAGCGTTGAATGGGGATCGGGCGGGGAGCTGTTTTTT. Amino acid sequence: CSVEWGSGGELFF.

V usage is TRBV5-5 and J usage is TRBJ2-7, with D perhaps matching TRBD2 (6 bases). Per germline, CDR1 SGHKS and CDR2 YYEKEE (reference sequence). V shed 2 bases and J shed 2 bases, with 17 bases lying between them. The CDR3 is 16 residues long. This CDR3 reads CASSFQGARGAYEQYV. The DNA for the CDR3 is TGTGCCAGCAGCTTTCAAGGGGCACGCGGGGCCTACGAGCAGTACGTC.

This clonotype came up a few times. The CDR3 region is CASSQDREGSYNEQFF. CDR3 nucleotide sequence: TGCGCCAGCAGCCAAGACAGGGAAGGATCCTACAATGAGCAGTTCTTC. The V and J genes are TRBV4-3 and TRBJ2-1; tentative D call: TRBD1 (5 bases). CDR3 length: 16 residues. Trimming left V 0 bases short and J 1 base short, with 10 bases between. From germline, CDR1 is LGHNA and CDR2 YSLEER.

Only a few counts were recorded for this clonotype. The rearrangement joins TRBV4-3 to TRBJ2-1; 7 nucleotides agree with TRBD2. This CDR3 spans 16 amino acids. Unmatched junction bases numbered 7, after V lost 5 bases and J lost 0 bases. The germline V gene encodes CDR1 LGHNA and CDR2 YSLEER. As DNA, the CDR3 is TGCGCCAGCAGCTCCGACCGGGACTACTCCTACAATGAGCAGTTCTTC. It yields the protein CASSSDRDYSYNEQFF.

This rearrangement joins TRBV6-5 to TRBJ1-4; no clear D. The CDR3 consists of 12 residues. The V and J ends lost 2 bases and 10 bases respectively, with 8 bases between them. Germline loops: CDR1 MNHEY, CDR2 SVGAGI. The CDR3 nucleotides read TGTGCCAGCAGTTACGGAGGCGGAAAACTGTTTTTT. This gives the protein CASSYGGGKLFF.

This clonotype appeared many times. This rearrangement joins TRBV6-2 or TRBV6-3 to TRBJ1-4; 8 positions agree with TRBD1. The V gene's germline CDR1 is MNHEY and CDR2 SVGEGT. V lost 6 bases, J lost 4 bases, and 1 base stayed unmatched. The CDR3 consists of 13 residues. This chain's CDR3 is CASSGQGNEKLFF. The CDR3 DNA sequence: TGTGCCAGCAGCGGACAGGGTAATGAAAAACTGTTTTTT.

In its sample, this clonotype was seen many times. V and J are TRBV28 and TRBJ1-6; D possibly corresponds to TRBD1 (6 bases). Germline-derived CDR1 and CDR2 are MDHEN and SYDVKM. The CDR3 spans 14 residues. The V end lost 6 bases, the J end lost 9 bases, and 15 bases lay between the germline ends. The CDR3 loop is CASRPGKGGSPLHF. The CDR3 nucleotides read TGTGCCAGCAGGCCGGGGAAAGGGGGTTCACCCCTCCACTTT.